This T cell receptor beta chain derives from a study of CD8+CD57+ T cells in acquired aplastic anemia. Study context: DNA from sorted CD4+ and CD8+ cells averaged roughly 3.4 ug.

CD8+CD57+ cell expansion had been shown by flow cytometry in patients chosen for sequencing. Notes on this clonotype: Antigen: not known.

TCR beta VDJ and CDR3 profiling used genomic DNA as template. TCRdb fed the reads into MiXCR, producing one record per CDR3 protein. The sample holds approximately 470,000 distinct CDR3 sequences, around a third seen once. General study results and limits: About 30 CD8+ CDR3 sequences occurred in both the patients and the controls.

The CDR3 contains 16 residues. Trimming took off 0 bases at V and 6 bases at J, with 15 bases between the two ends. Germline CDR1 is SGHAT and CDR2 is FQNNGV. This chain joins TRBV11-2 and TRBJ1-5; a weak D match, TRBD1 (6 bases). The sequence came from a human donor with aplastic anemia. The sequenced sample consisted of sorted CD4+, CD8+, or CD8+CD57+ T cells (not recorded which) from PBMCs. The CDR3 DNA reads as TGTGCCAGCAGCTTAGATCAGGGGCAACGACGTCAGCCCCAGCATTTT. Residues: CASSLDQGQRRQPQHF.